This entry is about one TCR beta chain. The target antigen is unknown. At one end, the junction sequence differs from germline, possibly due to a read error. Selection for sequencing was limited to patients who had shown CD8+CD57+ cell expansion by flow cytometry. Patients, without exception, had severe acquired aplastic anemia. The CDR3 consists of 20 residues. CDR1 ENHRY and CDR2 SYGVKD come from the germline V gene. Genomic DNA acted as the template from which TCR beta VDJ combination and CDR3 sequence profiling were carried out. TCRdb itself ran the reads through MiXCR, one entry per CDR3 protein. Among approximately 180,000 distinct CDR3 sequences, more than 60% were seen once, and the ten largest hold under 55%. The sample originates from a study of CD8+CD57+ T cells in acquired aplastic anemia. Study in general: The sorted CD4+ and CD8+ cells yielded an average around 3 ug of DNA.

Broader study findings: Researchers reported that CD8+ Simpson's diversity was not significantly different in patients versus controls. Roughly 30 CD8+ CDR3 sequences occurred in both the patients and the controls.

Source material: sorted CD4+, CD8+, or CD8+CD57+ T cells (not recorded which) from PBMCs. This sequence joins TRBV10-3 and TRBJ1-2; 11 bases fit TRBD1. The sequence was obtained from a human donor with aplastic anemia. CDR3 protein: CASSLWAHPSGTGGDYGYTF. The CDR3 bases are TGTGCCAGCAGTTTATGGGCCCATCCTTCAGGGACAGGGGGAGACTATGGCTACACCTTC.